The present entry profiles one T cell receptor (beta chain) with its context. The repertoire was sequenced with immunoSEQ multiplex PCR; TCRdb's copy has only in-frame clones and lacks some. Here the sample spans 70,000 to 75,000 clones, 85% being singletons. This sample was taken from a study of OX40 agonist ivuxolimab in advanced cancers. Study details: Dose-escalation patients were diagnosed with hepatocellular carcinoma, melanoma, renal cell cancer or head and neck cancer.

In germline, CDR1 is GTSNPN, CDR2 SVGIG (reference sequence). Trimming left V 5 bases short and J 2 bases short, with 6 bases between. There are 12 residues in the CDR3. The sequence came from an adult with an advanced solid tumor such as melanoma, head and neck, liver or kidney cancer. The V call is TRBV30, the J call TRBJ1-4; D uncertain. The sample consisted of CD4+ or CD8+ T cells sorted from blood, taken in a trial of the OX40 agonist ivuxolimab. The CDR3, as DNA: TGTGCCTGGTTGGGGACTAATGAAAAACTGTTTTTT. Protein: CAWLGTNEKLFF.